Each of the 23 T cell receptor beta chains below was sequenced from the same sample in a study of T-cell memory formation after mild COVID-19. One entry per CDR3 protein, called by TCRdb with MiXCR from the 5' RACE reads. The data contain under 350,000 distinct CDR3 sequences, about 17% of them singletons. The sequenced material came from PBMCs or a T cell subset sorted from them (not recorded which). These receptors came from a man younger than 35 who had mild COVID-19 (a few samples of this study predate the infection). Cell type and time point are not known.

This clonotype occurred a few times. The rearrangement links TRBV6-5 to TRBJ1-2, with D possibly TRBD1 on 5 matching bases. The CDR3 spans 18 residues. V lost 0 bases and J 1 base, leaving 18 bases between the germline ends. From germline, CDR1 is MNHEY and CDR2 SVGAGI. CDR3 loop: CASSYSSPRETFNYGYTF. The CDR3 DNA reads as TGTGCCAGCAGTTACTCGTCGCCCAGGGAGACTTTTAACTATGGCTACACCTTC.

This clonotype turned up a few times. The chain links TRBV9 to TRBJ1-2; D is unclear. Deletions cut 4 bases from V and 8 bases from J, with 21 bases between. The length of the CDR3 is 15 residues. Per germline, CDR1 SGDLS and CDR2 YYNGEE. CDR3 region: CASSPTSESPRGYTF. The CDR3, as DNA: TGTGCCAGCAGCCCAACTTCTGAGTCCCCGCGGGGCTACACCTTC.

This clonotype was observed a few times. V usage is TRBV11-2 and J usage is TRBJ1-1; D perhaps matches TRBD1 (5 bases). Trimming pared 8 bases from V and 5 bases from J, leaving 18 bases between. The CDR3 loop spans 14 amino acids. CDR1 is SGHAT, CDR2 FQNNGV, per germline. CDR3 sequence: CASGTTGRGTEAFF. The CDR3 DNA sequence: TGTGCCAGCGGCACAACAGGCCGGGGGACTGAAGCTTTCTTT.

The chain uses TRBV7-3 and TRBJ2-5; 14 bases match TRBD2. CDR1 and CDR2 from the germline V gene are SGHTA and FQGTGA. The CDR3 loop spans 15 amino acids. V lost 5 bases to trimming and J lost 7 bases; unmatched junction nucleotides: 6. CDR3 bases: TGTGCCAGCAGCCTAGGGACTAGCGGGGGCCGGACCCAGTACTTC. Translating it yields CASSLGTSGGRTQYF. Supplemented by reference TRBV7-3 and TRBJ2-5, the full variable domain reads GAGVSQTPSNKVTEKGKYVELRCDPISGHTALYWYRQSLGQGPEFLIYFQGTGAADDSGLPNDRFFAVRPEGSVSTLKIQRTERGDSAVYLCASSLGTSGGRTQYFGPGTRLLVL.

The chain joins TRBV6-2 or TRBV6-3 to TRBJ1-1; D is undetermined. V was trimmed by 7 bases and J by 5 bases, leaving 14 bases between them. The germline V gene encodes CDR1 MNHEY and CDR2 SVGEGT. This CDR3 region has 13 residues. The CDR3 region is CASIRSIGTEAFF. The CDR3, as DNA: TGTGCCAGCATTCGGTCAATCGGGACTGAAGCTTTCTTT.

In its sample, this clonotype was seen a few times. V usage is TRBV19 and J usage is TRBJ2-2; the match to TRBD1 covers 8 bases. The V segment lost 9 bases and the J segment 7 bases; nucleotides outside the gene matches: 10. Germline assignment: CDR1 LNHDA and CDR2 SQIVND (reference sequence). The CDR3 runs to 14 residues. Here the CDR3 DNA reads TGTGCCAGCCTTGGACAGGGTTGGGTCGGGGAGCTGTTTTTT. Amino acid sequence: CASLGQGWVGELFF.

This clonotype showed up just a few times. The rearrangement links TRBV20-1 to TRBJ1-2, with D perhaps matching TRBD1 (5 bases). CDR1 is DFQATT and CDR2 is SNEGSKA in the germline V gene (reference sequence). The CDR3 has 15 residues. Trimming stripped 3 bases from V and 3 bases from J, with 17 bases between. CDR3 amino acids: CSASTQGEVHYGYTF. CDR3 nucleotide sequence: TGCAGTGCTAGTACCCAGGGAGAGGTGCACTATGGCTACACCTTC.

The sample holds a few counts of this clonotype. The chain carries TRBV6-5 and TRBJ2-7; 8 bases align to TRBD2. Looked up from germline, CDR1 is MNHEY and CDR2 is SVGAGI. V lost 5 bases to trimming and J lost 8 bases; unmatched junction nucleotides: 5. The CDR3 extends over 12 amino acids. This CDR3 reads CASSRPGGKQYF. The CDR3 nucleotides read TGTGCCAGCAGTCGACCGGGGGGGAAGCAGTACTTC.

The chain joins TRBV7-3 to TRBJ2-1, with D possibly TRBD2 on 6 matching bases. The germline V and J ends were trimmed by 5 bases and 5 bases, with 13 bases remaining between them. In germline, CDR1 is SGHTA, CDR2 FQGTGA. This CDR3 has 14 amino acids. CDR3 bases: TGTGCCAGCAGCCGTGGACTACCGAACAATGAGCAGTTCTTC. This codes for CASSRGLPNNEQFF.

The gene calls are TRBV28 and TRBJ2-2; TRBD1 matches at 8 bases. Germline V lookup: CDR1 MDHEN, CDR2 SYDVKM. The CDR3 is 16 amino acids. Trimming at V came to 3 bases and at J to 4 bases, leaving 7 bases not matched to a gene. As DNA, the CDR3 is TGTGCCAGCAGTTTCAGGACAGGGCCTTCCACCGGGGAGCTGTTTTTT. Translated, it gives CASSFRTGPSTGELFF.

CDR3 nucleotides: TGTGCCAGCAAGGAAGAGACCCAGTACTTC. Translated, it gives CASKEETQYF. The chain couples TRBV2 to TRBJ2-5; D gene uncertain. CDR3 length equals 10 residues. V gave up 7 bases and J gave up 3 bases, with 3 bases separating them. The germline V gene has CDR1 SNHLY and CDR2 FYNNEI.

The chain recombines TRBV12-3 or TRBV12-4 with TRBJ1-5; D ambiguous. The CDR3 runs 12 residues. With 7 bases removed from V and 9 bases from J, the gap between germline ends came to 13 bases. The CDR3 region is CASTRLDPPQHF. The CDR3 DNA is TGTGCCAGCACCCGTCTAGATCCGCCCCAGCATTTT.

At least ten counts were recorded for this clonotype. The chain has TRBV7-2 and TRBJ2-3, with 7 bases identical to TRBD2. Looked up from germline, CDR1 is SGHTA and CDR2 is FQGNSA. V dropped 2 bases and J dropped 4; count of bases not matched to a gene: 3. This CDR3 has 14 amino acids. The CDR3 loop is CASSLLAVADTQYF. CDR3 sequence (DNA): TGTGCCAGCAGCTTACTAGCGGTCGCAGATACGCAGTATTTT.

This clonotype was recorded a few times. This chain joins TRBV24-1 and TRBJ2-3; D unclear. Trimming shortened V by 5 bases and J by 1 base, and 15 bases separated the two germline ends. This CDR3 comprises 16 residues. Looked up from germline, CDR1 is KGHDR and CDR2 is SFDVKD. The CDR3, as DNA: TGTGCCACCAGTGTAGCAGGAACCAAGGGCACAGATACGCAGTATTTT. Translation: CATSVAGTKGTDTQYF.

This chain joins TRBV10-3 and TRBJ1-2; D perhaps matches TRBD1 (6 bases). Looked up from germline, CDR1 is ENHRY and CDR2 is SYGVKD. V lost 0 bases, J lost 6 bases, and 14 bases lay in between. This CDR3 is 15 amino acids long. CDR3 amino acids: CAISESRIPGDGYTF. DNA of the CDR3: TGTGCCATCAGTGAGTCGAGAATCCCAGGGGATGGCTACACCTTC.

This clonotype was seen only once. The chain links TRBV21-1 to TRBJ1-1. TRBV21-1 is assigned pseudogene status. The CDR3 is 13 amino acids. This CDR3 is CASSRRGLAEAFF. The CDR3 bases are TGTGCCAGCAGCAGAAGGGGTCTCGCTGAAGCTTTCTTT.

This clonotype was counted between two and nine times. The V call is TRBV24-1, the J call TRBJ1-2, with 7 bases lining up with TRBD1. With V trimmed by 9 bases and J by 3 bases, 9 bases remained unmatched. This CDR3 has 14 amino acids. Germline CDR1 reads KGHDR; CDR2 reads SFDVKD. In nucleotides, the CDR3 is TGTGCCACCGGGGGACAGAGCTCACACTATGGCTACACCTTC. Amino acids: CATGGQSSHYGYTF.

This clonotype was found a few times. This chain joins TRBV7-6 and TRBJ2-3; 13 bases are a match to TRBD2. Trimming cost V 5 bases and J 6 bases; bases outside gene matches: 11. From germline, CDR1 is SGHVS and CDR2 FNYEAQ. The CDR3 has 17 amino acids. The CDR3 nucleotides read TGTGCCAGCAGCCGGGGACTAGCGGGAACCCGGAAGGATACGCAGTATTTT. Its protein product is CASSRGLAGTRKDTQYF.

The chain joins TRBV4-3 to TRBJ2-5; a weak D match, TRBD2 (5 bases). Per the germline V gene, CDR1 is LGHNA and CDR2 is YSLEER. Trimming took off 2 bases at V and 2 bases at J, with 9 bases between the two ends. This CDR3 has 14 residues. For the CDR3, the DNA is TGCGCCAGCAGCCAACGAGGGTATCAAGAGACCCAGTACTTC. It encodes CASSQRGYQETQYF.

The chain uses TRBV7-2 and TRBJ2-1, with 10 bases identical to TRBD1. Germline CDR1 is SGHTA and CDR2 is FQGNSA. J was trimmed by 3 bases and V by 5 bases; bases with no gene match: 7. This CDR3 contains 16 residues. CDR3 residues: CASSITGTGDYNEQFF. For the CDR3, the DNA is TGTGCCAGCAGCATTACCGGGACAGGGGACTACAATGAGCAGTTCTTC.

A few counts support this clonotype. CDR3 in amino acids: CASSQEDGGNPYEQYF. In DNA, the CDR3 is TGTGCCAGCAGCCAAGAAGACGGCGGGAATCCCTACGAGCAGTACTTC. J is TRBJ2-7 and V is TRBV14; D possibly corresponds to TRBD2 (6 bases). CDR1 SGHDN and CDR2 FVKESK come from the germline V gene. V lost 0 bases and J 2 bases, leaving 14 bases between the germline ends. This CDR3 comprises 16 residues.

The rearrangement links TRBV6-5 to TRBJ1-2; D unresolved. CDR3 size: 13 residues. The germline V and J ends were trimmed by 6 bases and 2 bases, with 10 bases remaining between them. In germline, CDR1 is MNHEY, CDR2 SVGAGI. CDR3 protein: CASRSTGNYGYTF. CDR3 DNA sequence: TGTGCCAGCAGGTCGACTGGGAACTATGGCTACACCTTC.

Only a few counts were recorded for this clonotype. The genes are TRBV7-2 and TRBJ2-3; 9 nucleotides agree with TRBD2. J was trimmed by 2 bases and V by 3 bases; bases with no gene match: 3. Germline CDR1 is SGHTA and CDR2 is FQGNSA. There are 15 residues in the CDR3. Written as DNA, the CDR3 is TGTGCCAGCAGCTTTGGCGGGGGGGCCACAGATACGCAGTATTTT. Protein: CASSFGGGATDTQYF.